One and the same sample provided the 8 T cell receptor beta chains below, sequenced in a study of T cells in Graves' hyperthyroidism and ophthalmopathy. Authors of the study amplified TCR beta CDR3 regions from RNA transcripts. A set of HTBI primers served as the primers for a first-round RT-PCR of the TCR CDR3. TCRdb re-derived calls from the multiplex PCR reads in MiXCR, one entry per CDR3 protein. The sample comprises a few hundred thousand distinct CDR3 sequences, 14% to 15% of which are singletons, and approximately 32% rests with the top ten. Sequenced: blood. All receptors derive from a woman under 40 with Graves' hyperthyroidism.

This clonotype was seen a few times. This sequence joins TRBV4-1 and TRBJ1-1, with 7 bases matching TRBD1. Per germline, CDR1 MGHRA and CDR2 YSYEKL. Trimming removed 3 bases from V and 2 bases from J; junction bases left unmatched: 6. This CDR3 is 15 amino acids long. The CDR3 is CASSHLQGLNTEAFF. For the CDR3, the DNA is TGCGCCAGCAGCCACCTACAGGGGTTAAACACTGAAGCTTTCTTT.

The table lists this clonotype with a few counts. The rearrangement joins TRBV24-1 to TRBJ2-2; 8 bases are shared with TRBD1. The V gene end was trimmed by 2 bases and the J gene end by 7 bases; junction bases not matched to a gene: 11. The CDR3 consists of 17 residues. Germline-derived CDR1 and CDR2 are KGHDR and SFDVKD. CDR3 protein: CATSDSSGGGGFGELFF. CDR3 DNA: TGTGCCACCAGTGATTCCTCAGGGGGCGGAGGTTTCGGGGAGCTGTTTTTT.

This clonotype came up a few times. The chain uses TRBV7-9 and TRBJ1-5; 9 bases are a match to TRBD1. V was clipped by 5 bases and J by 5 bases; unmatched bases: 7. Germline-derived CDR1 and CDR2 are SEHNR and FQNEAQ (reference sequence). The CDR3 totals 15 residues. CDR3 sequence (DNA): TGTGCCAGCAGCCCCTGGGACAGGGAGGATCAGCCCCAGCATTTT. Translating gives CASSPWDREDQPQHF.

The genes are TRBV3-1 and TRBJ1-2; perhaps TRBD1 as D (5 bases). CDR1 and CDR2 from the germline V gene are LGHDT and YNNKEL (reference sequence). CDR3 size: 17 residues. Trimming left V 0 bases short and J 0 bases short, with 14 bases between. The CDR3, as DNA: TGTGCCAGCAGCCAAGATAGGATAACAGGAACTAACTATGGCTACACCTTC. It specifies CASSQDRITGTNYGYTF.

This clonotype was detected many times. The V and J genes are TRBV7-8 and TRBJ2-1; 7 nucleotides match TRBD2. The length of the CDR3 is 14 residues. CDR1 is SGHVS and CDR2 is FQNEAQ in the germline V gene. J was trimmed by 6 bases and V by 5 bases; bases with no gene match: 7. The CDR3 coding sequence is TGTGCCAGCAGCCTTAGCGGGTGGCTCAATGAGCAGTTCTTC. It specifies CASSLSGWLNEQFF. Full variable domain (missing parts from reference TRBV7-8 and TRBJ2-1): GAGVSQSPRYKVAKRGQDVALRCDPISGHVSLFWYQQALGQGPEFLTYFQNEAQLDKSGLPSDRFFAERPEGSVSTLKIQRTQQEDSAVYLCASSLSGWLNEQFFGPGTRLTVL.

This clonotype was detected ten times or more. This chain uses TRBV20-1 with TRBJ1-1, with unresolved D. The germline V gene has CDR1 DFQATT and CDR2 SNEGSKA (reference sequence). This CDR3 contains 13 residues. Trimming took off 5 bases at V and 5 bases at J, with 15 bases between the two ends. This CDR3 is CSAGRTEVTEAFF. The CDR3 region has the DNA TGCAGTGCTGGCCGGACGGAGGTAACTGAAGCTTTCTTT.

In this sample, this clonotype turned up many times. The chain combines TRBV12-3 or TRBV12-4 with TRBJ2-1; TRBD2 matches 11 bases. The CDR3 loop spans 19 amino acids. Trimming cost V 4 bases and J 0 bases; bases outside gene matches: 11. The CDR3 is CASSSFWTSGLSSYNEQFF. Written as DNA, the CDR3 is TGTGCCAGCAGTTCGTTCTGGACTAGCGGGTTGAGCTCCTACAATGAGCAGTTCTTC.

This clonotype was counted only a few times. The chain couples TRBV28 to TRBJ2-6, with TRBD1 identical over 9 bases. Germline assignment: CDR1 MDHEN and CDR2 SYDVKM. With 6 bases clipped from V and 0 bases from J, the junction kept 9 bases outside the gene matches. The CDR3 totals 18 residues. CDR3 amino acids: CASSPGQGRGSGANVLTF. The CDR3 DNA reads TGTGCCAGCAGCCCGGGACAGGGAAGAGGCTCTGGGGCCAACGTCCTGACTTTC.